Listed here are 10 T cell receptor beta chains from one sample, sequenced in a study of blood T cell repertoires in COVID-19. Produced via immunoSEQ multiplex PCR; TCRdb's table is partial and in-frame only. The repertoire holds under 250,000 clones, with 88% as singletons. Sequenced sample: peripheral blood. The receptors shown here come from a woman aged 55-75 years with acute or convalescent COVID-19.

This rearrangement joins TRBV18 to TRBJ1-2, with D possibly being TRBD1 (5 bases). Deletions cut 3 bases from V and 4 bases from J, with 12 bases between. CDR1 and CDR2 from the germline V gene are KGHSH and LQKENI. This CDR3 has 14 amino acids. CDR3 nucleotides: TGTGCCAGCTCACCGTGGGGGGAAGGCTATGGCTACACCTTC. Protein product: CASSPWGEGYGYTF.

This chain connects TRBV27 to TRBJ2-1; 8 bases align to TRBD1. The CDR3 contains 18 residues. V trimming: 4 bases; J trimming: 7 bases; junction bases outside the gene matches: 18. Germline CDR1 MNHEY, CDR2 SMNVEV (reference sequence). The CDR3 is CASSSLPRDRIRRNEQFF. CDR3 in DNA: TGTGCCAGCAGTTCATTACCCCGGGACAGGATTAGGAGGAATGAGCAGTTCTTC.

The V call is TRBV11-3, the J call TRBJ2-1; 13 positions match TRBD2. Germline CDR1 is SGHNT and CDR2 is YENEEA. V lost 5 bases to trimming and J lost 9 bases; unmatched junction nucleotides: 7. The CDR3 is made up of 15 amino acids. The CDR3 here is CASSLGLAGVVEQFF. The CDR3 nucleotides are TGTGCCAGCAGCCTAGGACTAGCGGGAGTTGTTGAGCAGTTCTTC.

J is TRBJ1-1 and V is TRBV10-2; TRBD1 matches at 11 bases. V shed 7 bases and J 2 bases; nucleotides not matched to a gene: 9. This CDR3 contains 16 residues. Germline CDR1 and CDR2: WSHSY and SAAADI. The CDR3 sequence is CASKGTGGILNTEAFF. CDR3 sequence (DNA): TGCGCCAGCAAAGGGACAGGGGGTATTCTTAACACTGAAGCTTTCTTT.

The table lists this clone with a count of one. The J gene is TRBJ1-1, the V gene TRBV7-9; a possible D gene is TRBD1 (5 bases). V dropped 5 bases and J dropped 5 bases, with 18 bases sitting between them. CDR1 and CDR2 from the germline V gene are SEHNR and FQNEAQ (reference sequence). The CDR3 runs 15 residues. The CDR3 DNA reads TGTGCCAGCAGCACCTGGGGCGGGGGGAGGACTGAAGCTTTCTTT. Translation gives CASSTWGGGRTEAFF.

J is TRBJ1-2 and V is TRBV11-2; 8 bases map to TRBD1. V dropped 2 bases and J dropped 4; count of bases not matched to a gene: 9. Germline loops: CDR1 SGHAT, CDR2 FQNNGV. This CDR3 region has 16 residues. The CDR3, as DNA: TGTGCCAGCAGCTTAAATACAGGGGGAACTACCTATGGCTACACCTTC. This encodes CASSLNTGGTTYGYTF.

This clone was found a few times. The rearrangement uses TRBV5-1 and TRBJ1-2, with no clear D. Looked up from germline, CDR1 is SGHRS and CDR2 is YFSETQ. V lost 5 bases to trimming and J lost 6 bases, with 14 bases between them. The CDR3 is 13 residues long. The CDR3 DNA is TGCGCCAGCAGTTTCGAGGGATTAGATGGCTACACCTTC. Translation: CASSFEGLDGYTF.

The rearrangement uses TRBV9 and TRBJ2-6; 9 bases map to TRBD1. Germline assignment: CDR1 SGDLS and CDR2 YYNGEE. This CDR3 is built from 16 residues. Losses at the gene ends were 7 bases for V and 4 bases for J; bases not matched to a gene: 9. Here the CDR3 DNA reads TGTGCCAGCTCCTCGGGGACAGGGATAGGGGCCAACGTCCTGACTTTC. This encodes CASSSGTGIGANVLTF.

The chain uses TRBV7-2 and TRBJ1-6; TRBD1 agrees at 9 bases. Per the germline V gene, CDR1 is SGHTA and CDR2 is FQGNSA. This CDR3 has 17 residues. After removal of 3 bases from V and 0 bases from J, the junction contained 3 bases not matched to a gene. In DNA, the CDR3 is TGTGCCAGCAGCTTGGGACAGGGTAGCTCCTATAATTCACCCCTCCACTTT. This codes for CASSLGQGSSYNSPLHF.

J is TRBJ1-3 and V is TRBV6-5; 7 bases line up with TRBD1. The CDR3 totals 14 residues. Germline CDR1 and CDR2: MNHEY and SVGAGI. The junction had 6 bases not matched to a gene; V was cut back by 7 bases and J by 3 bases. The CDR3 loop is CASMSGGIGNTIYF. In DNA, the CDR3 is TGTGCCAGCATGTCAGGGGGAATTGGAAACACCATATATTTT.